This TCR beta chain derives from a study of OX40 agonist ivuxolimab in advanced cancers. About the study: Among those enrolled, mean age was about 58 years (range about 23 to 79) and 75% to 85% were male. Partial responses were recorded for three patients, including one with hepatocellular carcinoma and two with cutaneous melanoma. Study-level findings and limits: Patients who responded partially at 0.1-3.0 mg/kg showed clonal expansion ranking among the lowest.

J gave up 2 bases and V 6 bases, and 7 bases lay outside the gene matches. Germline CDR1 is MGHDK and CDR2 is SYGVNS. The CDR3 is made up of 15 amino acids. Details on this clone: Its antigen is currently unknown.

Here immunoSEQ multiplex PCR was the method, and the copy in TCRdb shows in-frame clones only, minus some. The table lists approximately 81,000 clones, 88% of them singletons. V and J are TRBV25-1 and TRBJ1-3, with 7 bases fitting TRBD1. This TCR was sampled from an adult with an advanced solid tumor such as melanoma, head and neck, liver or kidney cancer. The material was CD4+ or CD8+ T cells sorted from blood, obtained in a trial of the OX40 agonist ivuxolimab. The DNA for the CDR3 is TGTGCCAGCAGCGGGACAGTTCCAACTGGAAACACCATATATTTT. This gives the protein CASSGTVPTGNTIYF.